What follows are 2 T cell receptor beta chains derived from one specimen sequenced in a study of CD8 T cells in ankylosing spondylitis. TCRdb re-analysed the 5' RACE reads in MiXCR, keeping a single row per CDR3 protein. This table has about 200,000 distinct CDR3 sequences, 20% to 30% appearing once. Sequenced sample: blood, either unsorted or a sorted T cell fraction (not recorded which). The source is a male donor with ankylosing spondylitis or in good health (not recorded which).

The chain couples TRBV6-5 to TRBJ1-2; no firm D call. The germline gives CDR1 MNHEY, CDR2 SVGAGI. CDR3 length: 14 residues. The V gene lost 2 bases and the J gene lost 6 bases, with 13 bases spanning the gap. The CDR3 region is CASSYGSLTHGYTF. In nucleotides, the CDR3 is TGTGCCAGCAGTTACGGAAGCTTGACCCATGGCTACACCTTC.

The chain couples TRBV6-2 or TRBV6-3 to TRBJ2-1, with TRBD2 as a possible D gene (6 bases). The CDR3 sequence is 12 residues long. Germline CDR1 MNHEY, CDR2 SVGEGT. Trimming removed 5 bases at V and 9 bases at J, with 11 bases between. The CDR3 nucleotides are TGTGCCAGCAGTAAACGGGAGCTTGAGCAGTTCTTC. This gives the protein CASSKRELEQFF.